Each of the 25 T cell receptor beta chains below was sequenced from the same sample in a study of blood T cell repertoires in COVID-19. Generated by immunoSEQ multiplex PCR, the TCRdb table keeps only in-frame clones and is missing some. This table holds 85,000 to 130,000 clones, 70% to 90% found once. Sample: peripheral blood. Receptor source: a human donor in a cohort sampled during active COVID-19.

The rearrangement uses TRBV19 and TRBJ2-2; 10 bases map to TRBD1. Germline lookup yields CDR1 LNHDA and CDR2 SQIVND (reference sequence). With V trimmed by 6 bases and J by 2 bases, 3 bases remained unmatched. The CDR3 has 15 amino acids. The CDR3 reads CASRLTGGNTGELFF. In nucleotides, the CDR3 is TGTGCCAGTAGACTGACAGGGGGCAACACCGGGGAGCTGTTTTTT.

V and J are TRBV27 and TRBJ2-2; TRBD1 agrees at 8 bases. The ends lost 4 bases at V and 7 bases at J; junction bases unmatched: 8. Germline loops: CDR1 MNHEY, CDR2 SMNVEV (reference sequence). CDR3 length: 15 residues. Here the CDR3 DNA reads TGTGCCAGCAGTTCCCAGGGGGCGCGAAGCGGGGAGCTGTTTTTT. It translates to CASSSQGARSGELFF.

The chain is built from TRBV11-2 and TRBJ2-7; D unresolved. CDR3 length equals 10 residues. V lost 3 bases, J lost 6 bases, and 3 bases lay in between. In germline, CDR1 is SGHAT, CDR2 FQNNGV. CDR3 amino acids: CASSFSEQYF. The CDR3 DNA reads TGTGCCAGCAGCTTCTCCGAGCAGTACTTC. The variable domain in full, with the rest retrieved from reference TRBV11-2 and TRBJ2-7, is EAGVAQSPRYKIIEKRQSVAFWCNPISGHATLYWYQQILGQGPKLLIQFQNNGVVDDSQLPKDRFSAERLKGVDSTLKIQPAKLEDSAVYLCASSFSEQYFGPGTRLTVT.

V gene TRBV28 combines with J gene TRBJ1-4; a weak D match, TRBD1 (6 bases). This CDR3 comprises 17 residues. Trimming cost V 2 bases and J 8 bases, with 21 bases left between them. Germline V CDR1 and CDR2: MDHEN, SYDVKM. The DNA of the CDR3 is TGTGCCAGCAGTTTAGGGGAGGGGGGGGAGCATGGAGAAAAACTGTTTTTT. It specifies CASSLGEGGEHGEKLFF.

As DNA, the CDR3 is TGTGCTAGTGGTTTGGGACAGGTGGGAAATCAGCCCCAGCATTTT. This codes for CASGLGQVGNQPQHF. V and J are TRBV12-5 and TRBJ1-5, with a possible D match to TRBD1 (6 bases). The CDR3 runs to 15 residues. Looked up from germline, CDR1 is LGHNT and CDR2 is FRNRAP. V lost 1 base and J 4 bases, leaving 11 bases between the germline ends.

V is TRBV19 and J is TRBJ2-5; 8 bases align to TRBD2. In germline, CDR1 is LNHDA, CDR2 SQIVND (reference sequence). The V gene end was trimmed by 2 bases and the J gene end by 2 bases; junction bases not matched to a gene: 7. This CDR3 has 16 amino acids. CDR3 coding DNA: TGTGCCAGTAGTATAATGGCGTCTAGCGGGCAAGAGACCCAGTACTTC. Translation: CASSIMASSGQETQYF. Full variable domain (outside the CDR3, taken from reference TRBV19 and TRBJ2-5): DGGITQSPKYLFRKEGQNVTLSCEQNLNHDAMYWYRQDPGQGLRLIYYSQIVNDFQKGDIAEGYSVSREKKESFPLTVTSAQKNPTAFYLCASSIMASSGQETQYFGPGTRLLVL.

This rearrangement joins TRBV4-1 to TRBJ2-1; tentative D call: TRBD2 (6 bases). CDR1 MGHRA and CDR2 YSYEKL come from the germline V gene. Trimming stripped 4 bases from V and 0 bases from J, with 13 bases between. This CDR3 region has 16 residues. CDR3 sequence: CASSRLLAASYNEQFF. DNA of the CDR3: TGCGCCAGCAGCCGCCTACTAGCTGCCTCCTACAATGAGCAGTTCTTC.

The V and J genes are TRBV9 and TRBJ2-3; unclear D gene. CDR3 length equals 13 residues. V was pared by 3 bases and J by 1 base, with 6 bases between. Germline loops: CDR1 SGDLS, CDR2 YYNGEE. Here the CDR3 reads CASSASGTDTQYF. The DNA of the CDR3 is TGTGCCAGCAGCGCCAGCGGCACAGATACGCAGTATTTT. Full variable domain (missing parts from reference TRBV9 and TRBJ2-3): DSGVTQTPKHLITATGQRVTLRCSPRSGDLSVYWYQQSLDQGLQFLIQYYNGEERAKGNILERFSAQQFPDLHSELNLSSLELGDSALYFCASSASGTDTQYFGPGTRLTVL.

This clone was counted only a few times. This CDR3 reads CASRPTGSYEQYF. DNA of the CDR3: TGTGCCAGCCGTCCGACAGGGTCCTACGAGCAGTACTTC. The chain joins TRBV2 to TRBJ2-7, with 7 nucleotides matching TRBD1. Unmatched junction bases numbered 5, after V lost 8 bases and J lost 1 base. Per germline, CDR1 SNHLY and CDR2 FYNNEI. The CDR3 is 13 residues long.

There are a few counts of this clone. The CDR3 loop is CASSLDRAETQYF. CDR3 bases: TGCGCCAGCAGCTTGGACAGGGCAGAGACCCAGTACTTC. The rearrangement links TRBV5-1 to TRBJ2-5; TRBD1 is a possible D gene (6 bases). The CDR3 has 13 residues. Germline V gives CDR1 SGHRS, CDR2 YFSETQ. The germline V and J ends were trimmed by 0 bases and 4 bases, with 7 bases remaining between them. The full variable domain, completed using reference TRBV5-1 and TRBJ2-5, is KAGVTQTPRYLIKTRGQQVTLSCSPISGHRSVSWYQQTPGQGLQFLFEYFSETQRNKGNFPGRFSGRQFSNSRSEMNVSTLELGDSALYLCASSLDRAETQYFGPGTRLLVL.

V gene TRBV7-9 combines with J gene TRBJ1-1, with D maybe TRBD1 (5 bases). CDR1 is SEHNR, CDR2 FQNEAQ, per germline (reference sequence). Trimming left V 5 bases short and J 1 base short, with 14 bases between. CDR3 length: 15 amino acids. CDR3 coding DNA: TGTGCCAGCAGCCCAGGGACTAAGCCGAACACTGAAGCTTTCTTT. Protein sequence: CASSPGTKPNTEAFF.

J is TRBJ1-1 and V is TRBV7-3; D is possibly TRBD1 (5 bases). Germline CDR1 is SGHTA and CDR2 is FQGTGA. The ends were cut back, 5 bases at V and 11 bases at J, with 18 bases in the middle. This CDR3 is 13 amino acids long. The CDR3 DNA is TGTGCCAGCAGCGGACAAGGAGGAGGGCCGGCTTTCTTT. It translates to CASSGQGGGPAFF. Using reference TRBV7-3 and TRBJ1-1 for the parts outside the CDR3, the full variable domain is GAGVSQTPSNKVTEKGKYVELRCDPISGHTALYWYRQSLGQGPEFLIYFQGTGAADDSGLPNDRFFAVRPEGSVSTLKIQRTERGDSAVYLCASSGQGGGPAFFGQGTRLTVV.

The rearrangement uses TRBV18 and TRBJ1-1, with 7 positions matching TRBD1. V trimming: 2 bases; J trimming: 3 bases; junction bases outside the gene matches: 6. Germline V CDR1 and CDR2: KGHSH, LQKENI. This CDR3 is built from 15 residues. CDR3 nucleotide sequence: TGTGCCAGCTCACCATATCTAGGGACAGACACTGAAGCTTTCTTT. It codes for CASSPYLGTDTEAFF.

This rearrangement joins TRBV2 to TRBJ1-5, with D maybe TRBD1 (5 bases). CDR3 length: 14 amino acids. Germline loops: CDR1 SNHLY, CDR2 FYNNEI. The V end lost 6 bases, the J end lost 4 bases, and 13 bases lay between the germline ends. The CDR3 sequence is CASSVRQLNQPQHF. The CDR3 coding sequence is TGTGCCAGCAGCGTCCGACAGCTAAATCAGCCCCAGCATTTT.

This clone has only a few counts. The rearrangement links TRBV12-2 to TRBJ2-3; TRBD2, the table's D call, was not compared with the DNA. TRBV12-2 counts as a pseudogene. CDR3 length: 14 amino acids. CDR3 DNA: TGTGCAAGCACGCTAGCGGGAGACCGGGATACGCAGTATTTT. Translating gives CASTLAGDRDTQYF.

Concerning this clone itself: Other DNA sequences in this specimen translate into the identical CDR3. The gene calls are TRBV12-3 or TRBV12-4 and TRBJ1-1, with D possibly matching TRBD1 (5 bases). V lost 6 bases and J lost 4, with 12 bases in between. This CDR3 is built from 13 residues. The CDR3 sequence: CASSLGGGTEAFF. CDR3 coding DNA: TGTGCCAGCAGCCTGGGCGGGGGCACTGAAGCTTTCTTT.

CDR3 amino acids: CASSPTGSYEQYF. The CDR3 DNA follows: TGTGCCAGCAGCCCAACAGGGTCCTACGAGCAGTACTTC. The rearrangement uses TRBV3-1 (or the pseudogene TRBV3-2) and TRBJ2-7; D is perhaps TRBD1 (6 bases). V was shortened by 4 bases and J by 1 base, with 8 bases between the two germline ends. Germline CDR1 and CDR2: LGHDT and YNNKEL (reference sequence). The CDR3 is 13 amino acids.

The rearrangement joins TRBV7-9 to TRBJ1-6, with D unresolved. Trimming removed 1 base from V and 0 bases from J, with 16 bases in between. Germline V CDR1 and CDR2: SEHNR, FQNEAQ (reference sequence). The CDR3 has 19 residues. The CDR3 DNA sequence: TGTGCCAGCAGCTTAGGTGGCGGAAGAAAAGACTCCTATAATTCACCCCTCCACTTT. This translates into CASSLGGGRKDSYNSPLHF. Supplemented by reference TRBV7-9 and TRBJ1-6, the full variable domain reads DTGVSQNPRHKITKRGQNVTFRCDPISEHNRLYWYRQTLGQGPEFLTYFQNEAQLEKSRLLSDRFSAERPKGSFSTLEIQRTEQGDSAMYLCASSLGGGRKDSYNSPLHFGNGTRLTVT.

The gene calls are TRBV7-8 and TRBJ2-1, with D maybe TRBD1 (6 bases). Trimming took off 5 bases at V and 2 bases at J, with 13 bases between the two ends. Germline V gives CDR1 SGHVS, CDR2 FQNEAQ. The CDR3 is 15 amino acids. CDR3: CASSTGQLTYNEQFF. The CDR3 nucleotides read TGTGCCAGCAGCACTGGACAGTTGACCTACAATGAGCAGTTCTTC.

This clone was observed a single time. CDR3 loop: CASSIGDRGEQFF. CDR3 DNA: TGTGCCAGTAGTATAGGCGACAGGGGTGAGCAGTTCTTC. The genes are TRBV19 and TRBJ2-1, with 8 bases lining up with TRBD1. V lost 1 base to trimming and J lost 9 bases; unmatched junction nucleotides: 2. The CDR3 sequence is 13 residues long. CDR1 LNHDA and CDR2 SQIVND come from the germline V gene (reference sequence).

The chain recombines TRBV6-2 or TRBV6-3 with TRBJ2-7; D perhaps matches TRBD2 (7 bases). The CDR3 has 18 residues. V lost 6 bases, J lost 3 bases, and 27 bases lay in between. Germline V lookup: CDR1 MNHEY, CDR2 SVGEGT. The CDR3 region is CASSPPESRGGYYYEQYF. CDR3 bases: TGTGCCAGCAGCCCCCCTGAGAGTAGGGGGGGTTACTACTACGAGCAGTACTTC.

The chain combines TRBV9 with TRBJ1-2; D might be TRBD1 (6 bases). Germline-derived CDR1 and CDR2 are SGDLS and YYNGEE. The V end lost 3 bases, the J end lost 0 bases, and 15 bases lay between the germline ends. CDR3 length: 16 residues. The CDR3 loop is CASSAGQFPANYGYTF. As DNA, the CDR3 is TGTGCCAGCAGCGCTGGACAGTTTCCAGCTAACTATGGCTACACCTTC.

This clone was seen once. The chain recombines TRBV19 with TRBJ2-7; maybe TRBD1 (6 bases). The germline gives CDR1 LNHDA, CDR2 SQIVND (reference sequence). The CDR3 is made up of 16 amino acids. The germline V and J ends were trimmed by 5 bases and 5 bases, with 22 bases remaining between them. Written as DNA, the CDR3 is TGTGCCAGTAGTCCGAACTTGGGGGCAGGGGACCACGAGCAGTACTTC. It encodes CASSPNLGAGDHEQYF.

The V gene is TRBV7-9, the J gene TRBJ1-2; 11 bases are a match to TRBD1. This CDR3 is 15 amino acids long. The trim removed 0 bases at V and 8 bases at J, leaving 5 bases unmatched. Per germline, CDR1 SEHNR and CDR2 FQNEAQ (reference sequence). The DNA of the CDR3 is TGTGCCAGCAGCTTAGCTGGGACAGGGGGGAGCGGCTACACCTTC. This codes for CASSLAGTGGSGYTF.

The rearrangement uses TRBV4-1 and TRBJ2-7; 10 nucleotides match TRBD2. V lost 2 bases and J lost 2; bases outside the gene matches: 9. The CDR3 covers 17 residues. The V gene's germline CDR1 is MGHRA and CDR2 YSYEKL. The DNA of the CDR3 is TGCGCCAGCAGCCAACCGATAGCGGGAGGACTCACCTACGAGCAGTACTTC. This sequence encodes CASSQPIAGGLTYEQYF.